This TCR beta chain stems from a study of tumor and adjacent non-tumor tissue in lung cancer (dated by TCRdb to the late 2010s). For the wider study: Patients with adenocarcinoma (about twelve), squamous cell carcinoma (2) and small cell lung cancer (1) were included in the cohort. The approximately 15 enrolled patients, of whom approximately 10 were men and 5 were women, were aged about 31 to 80 years and were diagnosed with TNM stage I to III disease. In total, sequencing yielded fewer than 150 million productive TCRbeta reads, which works out to an average of about 4.17 million reads per sample. The study compared bulk TCRbeta repertoires between lung tumor tissue and matched distant non-tumor lung tissue from fewer than 19 lung cancer patients. For each patient, one tumor sample and one normal lung sample were taken, giving about 31 paired specimens that underwent TCRbeta CDR3 sequencing. The paper's findings and limits, for the study overall: The top 100 clones made up a significantly larger cumulative share of the repertoire in normal lung than in tumor tissue. Peripheral blood was not sequenced, so blood TCRbeta repertoires were not examined in the lung cancer patients of the study. Only around 15 patients were included in the cohort, and the need for larger samples and more detailed clinical data was noted by the authors. TCR diversity was significantly higher in younger patients, and higher tumor TCR diversity was associated with shorter overall and disease-free survival. Tumor tissue showed significantly higher TCR diversity (inverse Simpson) than normal lung tissue, at roughly 390 vs 170 (P = 0.0075, Mann-Whitney U test). The methods do not name the sequencing platform or mention unique molecular identifiers.

Library prep was done by multiplex PCR. Sequenced using an Illumina HiSeq 2500. TCRbeta libraries were built by three rounds of nested PCR using primers (Table S4), following protocols modified from ARM-PCR. PCR products of 200-500 bp were gel-excised and purified with the QIAquick gel extraction kit before sequencing. As for how the authors treated the data: Reads were cleaned with Trimmomatic, merged with FLASH into complete CDR3 sequences, and assigned to V(D)J germline segments with MiTCR. Clonal diversity was computed as the inverse Simpson's index with VDJtools. In-frame sequences lacking a premature stop codon were counted as productive reads. TCRdb ran its own pipeline on the public reads, namely fastp trimming at Q25 and MiXCR clone calling, and kept in-frame beta chains. Every distinct CDR3 protein forms one entry, paired with its most common genes and DNA. The V and J calls shown here were made by TCRdb, not taken from the authors' results. The sample data list about 85,000 distinct CDR3 sequences, and 61% of these were observed just once. Of the sample, about 15% falls within the top ten clones.

This clonotype turned up a few times. Its binding antigen is unknown. Qualities for individual bases were not recorded, and no much larger clone is one base off. RNA was isolated from bulk, unsorted tissue, and RNA quality was assessed with a NanoDrop ND-1000 and an Agilent 2100. Donors were newly diagnosed lung cancer patients admitted for thoracic surgery in China between August and November 2014, without prior chemotherapy. Patients who had received previous radiotherapy or chemotherapy, or who had another concurrent cancer, were excluded from the study. Surgical tissue pieces of about 1-2.1 cm3 were preserved in RNAlater solution and were kept at -80 degrees C until use. The sequence was obtained from a man between 65 and 85 years old with non-small cell lung cancer. Sequenced: lung tumor tissue.

At the DNA level, the sequence is TGCAGTGCTAGACCGGGGGAGACCCAGTACTTC. This translates into CSARPGETQYF. The chain is encoded by TRBV20-1 joined to TRBJ2-5; a weak D assignment points to TRBD2 (5 bases agree). The germline V gene (reference sequence) specifies DFQATT as CDR1 and SNEGSKA as CDR2. Trimming takes 2 bases from V and 5 bases from J, and the germline ends sit 6 bases apart. Taken from cysteine to phenylalanine, the CDR3 has 11 residues. Only the CDR3 portion is preserved as DNA: 33 bases, with reading frame beginning at the first base.